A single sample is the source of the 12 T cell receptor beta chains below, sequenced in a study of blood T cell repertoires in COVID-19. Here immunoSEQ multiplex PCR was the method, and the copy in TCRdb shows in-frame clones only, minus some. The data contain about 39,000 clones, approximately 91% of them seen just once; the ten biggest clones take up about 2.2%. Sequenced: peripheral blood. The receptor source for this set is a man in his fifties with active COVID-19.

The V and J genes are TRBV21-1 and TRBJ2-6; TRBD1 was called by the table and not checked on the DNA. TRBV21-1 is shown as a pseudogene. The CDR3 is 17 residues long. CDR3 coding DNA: TGTGCCAGCAGCCTTCGGAGGGACAGGGCCGGGGCCAACGTCCTGACTTTC. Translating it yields CASSLRRDRAGANVLTF.

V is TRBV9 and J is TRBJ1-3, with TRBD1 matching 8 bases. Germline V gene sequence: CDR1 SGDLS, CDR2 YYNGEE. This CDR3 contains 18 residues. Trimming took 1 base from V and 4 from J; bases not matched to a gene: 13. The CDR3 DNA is TGTGCCAGCAGCGTACCCCCCGGGACAGGCCTAGCGGGAAACACCATATATTTT. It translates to CASSVPPGTGLAGNTIYF.

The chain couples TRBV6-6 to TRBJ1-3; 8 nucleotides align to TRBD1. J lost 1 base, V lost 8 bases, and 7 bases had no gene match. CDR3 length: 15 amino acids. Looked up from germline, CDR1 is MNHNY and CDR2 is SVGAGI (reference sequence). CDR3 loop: CASSLTGGSGNTIYF. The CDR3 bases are TGTGCCAGCTCTTTAACAGGGGGATCTGGAAACACCATATATTTT.

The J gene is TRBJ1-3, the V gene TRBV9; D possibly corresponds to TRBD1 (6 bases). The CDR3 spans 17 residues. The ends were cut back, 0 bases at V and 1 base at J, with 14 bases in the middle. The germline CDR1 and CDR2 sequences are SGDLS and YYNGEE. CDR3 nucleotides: TGTGCCAGCAGCGTAGTTCCAGGCAGGGGATCTGGAAACACCATATATTTT. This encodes CASSVVPGRGSGNTIYF.

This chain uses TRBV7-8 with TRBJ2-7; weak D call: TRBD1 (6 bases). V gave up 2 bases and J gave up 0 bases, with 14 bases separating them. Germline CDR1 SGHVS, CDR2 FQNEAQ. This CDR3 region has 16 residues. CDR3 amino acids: CASSLNRDTRSYEQYF. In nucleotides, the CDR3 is TGTGCCAGCAGCTTAAACCGGGACACCCGCTCCTACGAGCAGTACTTC.

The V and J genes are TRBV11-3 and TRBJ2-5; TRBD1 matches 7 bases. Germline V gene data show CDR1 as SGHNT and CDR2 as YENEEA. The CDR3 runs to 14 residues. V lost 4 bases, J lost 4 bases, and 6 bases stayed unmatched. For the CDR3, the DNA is TGTGCCAGCAGCTCGCACAGGGGTGCAGAGACCCAGTACTTC. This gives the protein CASSSHRGAETQYF.

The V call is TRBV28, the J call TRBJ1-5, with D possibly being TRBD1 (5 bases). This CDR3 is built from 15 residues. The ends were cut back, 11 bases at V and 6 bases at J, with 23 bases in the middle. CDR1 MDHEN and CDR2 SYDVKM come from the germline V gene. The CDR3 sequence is CAGTAAGMGRQPQHF. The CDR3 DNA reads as TGTGCCGGTACCGCCGCAGGGATGGGGCGTCAGCCCCAGCATTTT.

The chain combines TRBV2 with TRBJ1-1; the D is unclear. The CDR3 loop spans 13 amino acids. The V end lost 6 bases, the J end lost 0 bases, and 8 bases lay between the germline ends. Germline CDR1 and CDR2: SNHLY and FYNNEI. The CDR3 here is CASSLSLNTEAFF. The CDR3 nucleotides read TGTGCCAGCAGCCTAAGTTTGAACACTGAAGCTTTCTTT.

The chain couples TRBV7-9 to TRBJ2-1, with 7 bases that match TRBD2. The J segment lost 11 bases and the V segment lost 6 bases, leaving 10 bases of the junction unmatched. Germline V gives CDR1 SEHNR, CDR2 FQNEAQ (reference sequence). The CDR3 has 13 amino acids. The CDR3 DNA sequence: TGTGCCAGCAGACCCAACACCGGGACTAAGCAGTTCTTC. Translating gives CASRPNTGTKQFF.

The CDR3 sequence is CATSDGTTNYGYTF. CDR3 DNA: TGTGCCACCAGTGATGGGACAACTAACTATGGCTACACCTTC. V is TRBV24-1 and J is TRBJ1-2, with D maybe TRBD1 (6 bases). From germline, CDR1 is KGHDR and CDR2 SFDVKD. CDR3 size: 14 residues. The V end was cut by 3 bases, the J end by 0 bases, with 7 bases between.

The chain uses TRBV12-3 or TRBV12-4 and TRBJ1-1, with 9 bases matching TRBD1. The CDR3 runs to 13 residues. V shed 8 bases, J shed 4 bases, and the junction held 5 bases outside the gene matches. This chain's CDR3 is CASGDRVATEAFF. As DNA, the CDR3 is TGTGCCAGCGGGGACAGGGTCGCCACTGAAGCTTTCTTT.

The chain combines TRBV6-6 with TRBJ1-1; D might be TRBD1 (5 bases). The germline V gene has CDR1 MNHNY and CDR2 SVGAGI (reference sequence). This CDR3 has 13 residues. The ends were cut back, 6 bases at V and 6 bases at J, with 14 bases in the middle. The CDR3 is CASRHGAGPEAFF. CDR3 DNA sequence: TGTGCCAGCAGACACGGGGCGGGGCCTGAAGCTTTCTTT.